These 5 T cell receptor beta chains were sequenced from one sample in a study of T-cell reconstitution after alpha-beta-depleted transplantation in children (dated by TCRdb to 2016 to 2017). Library preparation used PCR. The sequencer was an Illumina HiSeq 2500. To normalize quantification of the TCRbeta repertoire, the TCR libraries were built with molecular barcoding that relied on unique molecular identifiers. TCRdb trimmed public reads at Q25 via fastp, called clones via MiXCR and kept in-frame beta chains. Identical CDR3 proteins give one entry, which carries the most common genes and DNA. The sample table lists 300,000 to 400,000 distinct CDR3 sequences, about 14% of them with a count of one. The top ten constitute roughly 4.5% of the sample. The sample in question was PBMCs, obtained from the stem cell graft. The receptors stem from a human donor who donated a stem cell graft to a child with Fanconi anemia.

The V gene is TRBV28, the J gene TRBJ2-5; 8 nucleotides line up with TRBD2. This CDR3 spans 14 amino acids. Germline assignment: CDR1 MDHEN and CDR2 SYDVKM. V lost 8 bases and J lost 5; bases outside the gene matches: 10. The DNA of the CDR3 is TGTGCCAGCGAGCCAGCGGGGGCTGGGGAGACCCAGTACTTC. Protein product: CASEPAGAGETQYF. The full variable domain, in which reference TRBV28 and TRBJ2-5 provide the parts outside the CDR3, is DVKVTQSSRYLVKRTGEKVFLECVQDMDHENMFWYRQDPGLGLRLIYFSYDVKMKEKGDIPEGYSVSREKKERFSLILESASTNQTSMYLCASEPAGAGETQYFGPGTRLLVL.

The CDR3: CASRPGIGYEQYF. CDR3 in DNA: TGTGCCAGCAGGCCAGGGATCGGCTACGAGCAGTACTTC. The genes are TRBV7-8 and TRBJ2-7, with D tentatively TRBD1 (5 bases). The CDR3 runs 13 residues. CDR1 is SGHVS, CDR2 FQNEAQ, per germline. V lost 6 bases, J lost 3 bases, and 12 bases lay in between.

This chain joins TRBV20-1 and TRBJ1-3, with D perhaps matching TRBD1 (5 bases). Trimming removed 0 bases from V and 0 bases from J, with 9 bases in between. Germline V gives CDR1 DFQATT, CDR2 SNEGSKA (reference sequence). The CDR3 consists of 15 residues. CDR3 amino acids: CSARDGGISGNTIYF. For the CDR3, the DNA is TGCAGTGCTAGAGATGGGGGGATCTCTGGAAACACCATATATTTT.

Only a few counts were recorded for this clonotype. The V and J genes are TRBV29-1 and TRBJ1-1; 7 bases are a match to TRBD1. The trim removed 2 bases at V and 6 bases at J, leaving 3 bases unmatched. Per the germline V gene, CDR1 is SQVTM and CDR2 is ANQGSEA. There are 12 residues in the CDR3. The CDR3 is CSVEPTGAEAFF. The CDR3 nucleotides are TGCAGCGTTGAACCTACAGGGGCTGAAGCTTTCTTT.

This chain connects TRBV12-3 or TRBV12-4 to TRBJ2-3; 8 positions match TRBD2. V dropped 6 bases and J dropped 10; count of bases not matched to a gene: 18. This CDR3 spans 16 amino acids. The CDR3 loop reads CASSQRLARGPSAQYF. CDR3 nucleotides: TGTGCCAGCAGCCAACGACTAGCGAGGGGCCCGTCTGCGCAGTATTTT.